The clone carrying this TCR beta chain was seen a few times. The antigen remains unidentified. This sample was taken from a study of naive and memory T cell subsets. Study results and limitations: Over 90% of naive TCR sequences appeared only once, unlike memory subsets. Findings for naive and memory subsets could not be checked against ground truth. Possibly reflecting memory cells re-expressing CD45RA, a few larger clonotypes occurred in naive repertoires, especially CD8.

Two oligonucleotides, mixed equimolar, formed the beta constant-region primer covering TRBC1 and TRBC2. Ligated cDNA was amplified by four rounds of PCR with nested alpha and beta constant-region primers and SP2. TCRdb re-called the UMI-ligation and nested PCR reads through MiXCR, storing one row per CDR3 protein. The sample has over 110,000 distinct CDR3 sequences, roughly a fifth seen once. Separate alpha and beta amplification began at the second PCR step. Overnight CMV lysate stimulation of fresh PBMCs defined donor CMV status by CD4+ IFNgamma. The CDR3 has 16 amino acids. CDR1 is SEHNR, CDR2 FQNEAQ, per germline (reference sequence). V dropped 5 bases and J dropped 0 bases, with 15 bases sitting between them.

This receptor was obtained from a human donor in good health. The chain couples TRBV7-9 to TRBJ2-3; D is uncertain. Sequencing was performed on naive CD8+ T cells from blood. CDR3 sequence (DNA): TGTGCCAGCAGCCCGAGCTTGATGACTAGCACAGATACGCAGTATTTT. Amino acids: CASSPSLMTSTDTQYF.